Listed here is a single T cell receptor (beta chain). Its antigen is currently unknown. This record comes from a study of OX40 agonist ivuxolimab in advanced cancers. For the study at large: Ivuxolimab, an agonist antibody against OX40 (CD134), was given to patients. Study-wide findings and caveats: Mean expanded clone counts were higher in CD8+ than CD4+ T cells. It was also the case that some nonresponders had low normalized T-cell clonal expansion.

Method: immunoSEQ multiplex PCR; TCRdb's copy keeps in-frame clones and lacks some. The sample holds 50,000 to 75,000 clones, approximately 86% seen once. The length of the CDR3 is 14 residues. V was clipped by 1 base and J by 5 bases, with 6 bases between them. Germline V gene data show CDR1 as SGHTA and CDR2 as FQGNSA. The source material was CD4+ or CD8+ T cells sorted from blood, sampled in a trial of the OX40 agonist ivuxolimab. The receptor was isolated from an adult with an advanced solid tumor such as melanoma, head and neck, liver or kidney cancer. This chain joins TRBV7-2 and TRBJ1-6; D remains unclear. Written as DNA, the CDR3 is TGTGCCAGCAGCTTAGAAGGGAATAATTCACCCCTCCACTTT. The encoded protein is CASSLEGNNSPLHF.